The 15 T cell receptor beta chains in this list originate from one sample, sequenced in a study of T cells expressing NK-cell markers. For each CDR3 protein, TCRdb gives one entry from its re-call of the 5' RACE reads, without DNA. Its clone listing holds 350,000 to 400,000 distinct CDR3 sequences. The sample was blood T cells: a sorted CD56 or NKG2C T cell subset, CD4+ or CD8+ T cells, or bulk PBMC T cells (not recorded which). These receptor sequences come from a woman aged 45 to 65 in good health.

This sequence joins TRBV14 and TRBJ2-5. The CDR3 is 14 amino acids. The V gene's germline CDR1 is SGHDN and CDR2 FVKESK. This CDR3 reads CASSRRLASETQYF. Complete variable domain (other parts from reference TRBV14 and TRBJ2-5): EAGVTQFPSHSVIEKGQTVTLRCDPISGHDNLYWYRRVMGKEIKFLLHFVKESKQDESGMPNNRFLAERTGGTYSTLKVQPAELEDSGVYFCASSRRLASETQYFGPGTRLLVL.

The CDR3 here is CASSLRTSGMDTQYF. The chain has TRBV12-3 or TRBV12-4 and TRBJ2-3; absent DNA, TCRdb's TRBD2 call cannot be checked. CDR3 size: 15 residues.

This chain joins TRBV4-1 and TRBJ2-1; the D gene TCRdb calls, TRBD2, cannot be checked with no DNA. The CDR3 runs to 16 residues. CDR1 and CDR2 (germline): MGHRA, YSYEKL. The CDR3 is CASSQPAAGVGNEQFF.

V is TRBV29-1 and J is TRBJ2-7; TCRdb's D call, TRBD1, is unchecked because there is no DNA. The CDR3 runs to 15 residues. CDR1 and CDR2 (germline): SQVTM, ANQGSEA. The CDR3 loop reads CSFGGPGGSSYEQYF.

J is TRBJ2-1 and V is TRBV4-1; the D call from TCRdb, TRBD2, cannot be confirmed without DNA. Germline CDR1 and CDR2: MGHRA and YSYEKL. The CDR3 is made up of 15 amino acids. CDR3 loop: CASSQYTSGLNEQFF.

This chain connects TRBV29-1 to TRBJ2-1; with no DNA, the TCRdb D assignment of TRBD1 cannot be verified. The CDR3 is made up of 15 amino acids. Germline assignment: CDR1 SQVTM and CDR2 ANQGSEA. CDR3 sequence: CSVELGDHTYNEQFF.

The V gene is TRBV24-1, the J gene TRBJ2-1; TCRdb's D call of TRBD2 is untestable without DNA. Germline V lookup: CDR1 KGHDR, CDR2 SFDVKD. The CDR3 is 15 residues long. The CDR3 sequence is CATTASGINSNEQFF.

The chain's CDR3 is CASSLGGPDFNEKLFF. The V and J genes are TRBV7-9 and TRBJ1-4. The CDR3 is made up of 16 amino acids. CDR1 and CDR2 (germline): SEHNR, FQNEAQ (reference sequence).

V usage is TRBV5-1 and J usage is TRBJ2-3. The germline V gene has CDR1 SGHRS and CDR2 YFSETQ. CDR3 length equals 15 residues. The CDR3 sequence is CASSFSVLARDTQYF.

The chain recombines TRBV24-1 with TRBJ2-1; with no DNA, the TCRdb D assignment of TRBD2 cannot be verified. The CDR3 length is 16 residues. Looked up from germline, CDR1 is KGHDR and CDR2 is SFDVKD. The CDR3 reads CATSDPTGGVVNEQFF.

This chain connects TRBV5-1 to TRBJ1-2. The CDR3 totals 13 residues. Germline V lookup: CDR1 SGHRS, CDR2 YFSETQ. CDR3 loop: CASSLENDYGYTF.

The V call is TRBV11-2, the J call TRBJ2-3; TCRdb indicates TRBD1, and absent DNA this call remains unverified. Per the germline V gene, CDR1 is SGHAT and CDR2 is FQNNGV. CDR3 length: 14 amino acids. CDR3 in amino acids: CASSPGPQGDTQYF.

The chain links TRBV12-3 or TRBV12-4 to TRBJ2-4; TCRdb names TRBD2, which stays unverified in the absence of DNA. The CDR3 is 13 residues long. This chain's CDR3 is CASSFMGVDIQYF.

The chain joins TRBV6-2 or TRBV6-3 to TRBJ2-5. CDR3 length: 11 amino acids. The germline CDR1 and CDR2 sequences are MNHEY and SVGEGT. The CDR3 loop reads CASSYPETQYF.

The chain has TRBV9 and TRBJ1-5; without DNA, the TCRdb call of TRBD1 cannot be checked. Germline V lookup: CDR1 SGDLS, CDR2 YYNGEE. The CDR3 contains 15 residues. The chain's CDR3 is CASSVAGGAKQPQHF.